These T cell receptor beta chains were read from a single sample in a study of cytomegalovirus exposure and HLA in healthy donors. Profiled with immunoSEQ multiplex PCR; TCRdb holds only in-frame clones, not every one. The profile shows tens of thousands of clones, under 90% of them singletons. The sequenced material came from PBMCs. The receptors were sampled from a woman aged 40-49 years in good health and CMV-seronegative. CDR3s include the opening cysteine and the closing phenylalanine or tryptophan. The order of the fields is clone size, D gene, CDR3 length, J gene, V gene, CDR3 DNA, CDR3 protein. A D gene is named only where the DNA matches it firmly. The size field is filled for only some rows; it gives once, few, many or a size class.

NA TRBD2 18 TRBJ2-3 TRBV10-3 TGTGCCATCAGCATTCTATATCTAAGCGGGAGGATCGCAGATACGCAGTATTTT CAISILYLSGRIADTQYF
NA TRBD2 18 TRBJ2-3 TRBV2 TGTGCCAGCAGTGGGGACCGAGGGTTTGCGGGAGTCACAGATACGCAGTATTTT CASSGDRGFAGVTDTQYF
NA TRBD1 14 TRBJ2-3 TRBV5-1 TGCGCCAGCAGCCCGCAGGGGGCGACAGATACGCAGTATTTT CASSPQGATDTQYF
NA TRBD1 15 TRBJ2-1 TRBV10-3 TGTGCCATCAGTCCGGGACAGGGGGTGCGTAATGAGCAGTTCTTC CAISPGQGVRNEQFF
NA NA 13 TRBJ2-5 TRBV5-1 TGCGCCAGCAGCTTGGCCGGGGGAGAGACCCAGTACTTC CASSLAGGETQYF
NA NA 17 TRBJ2-1 TRBV27 TGTGCCAGCAGTTTAAGGAAGAAGGCAGGGCCTTACAATGAGCAGTTCTTC CASSLRKKAGPYNEQFF
NA NA 15 TRBJ1-5 TRBV5-1 TGCGCCAGCAGTTGTGAGGACGGGAAAAATCAGCCCCAGCATTTT CASSCEDGKNQPQHF
NA TRBD2 17 TRBJ2-7 TRBV28 TGTGCCAGCAGGGGGTCCGGACTAGCGGGGGGGTCCTACGAGCAGTACTTC CASRGSGLAGGSYEQYF
NA TRBD2 15 TRBJ2-3 TRBV6-6 TGTGCCAGCAGGACTAGCGGAAGAGGGGGAGATACGCAGTATTTT CASRTSGRGGDTQYF
NA TRBD1 13 TRBJ1-5 TRBV19 TGTGCCAGTAGACGGGACAGTTATCAGCCCCAGCATTTT CASRRDSYQPQHF
NA NA 15 TRBJ2-2 TRBV5-6 TGTGCCAGCAGCTTGTCAGTTTTGAACACCGGGGAGCTGTTTTTT CASSLSVLNTGELFF
NA TRBD2 18 TRBJ2-1 TRBV11-2 TGTGCCAGCAGCTTAGGGGTCAGGGCTAGCGGAGTATACAATGAGCAGTTCTTC CASSLGVRASGVYNEQFF
NA TRBD1 17 TRBJ1-5 TRBV2 TGTGCCAGCAGTGAAAACTTGGACAGGGCATTCGGTCAGCCCCAGCATTTT CASSENLDRAFGQPQHF
NA TRBD1 17 TRBJ1-1 TRBV30 TGTGCCTGGACCCGACGGGGGCTAGACAGGGGGAACACTGAAGCTTTCTTT CAWTRRGLDRGNTEAFF
NA NA 15 TRBJ2-1 TRBV27 TGTGCCAGCAGTCTCAAAGCTTATTCCTACAATGAGCAGTTCTTC CASSLKAYSYNEQFF
NA NA 14 TRBJ1-2 TRBV30 TGTGCCTGGAGTGTACCCCCAGGCTCCACTGGCTACACCTTC CAWSVPPGSTGYTF
NA NA 15 TRBJ1-2 TRBV7-9 TGTGCCAGCAGCTTAGTACAGTCGCTTAACTATGGCTACACCTTC CASSLVQSLNYGYTF
NA TRBD1 17 TRBJ2-3 TRBV30 TGTGCCTGGAGTGTCGATTACAGGGGGCCGGAGGCGGATACGCAGTATTTT CAWSVDYRGPEADTQYF
NA TRBD1 15 TRBJ1-3 TRBV6-6 TGTGCCAGCAGTTACGGCGGGACAGGGTGGAGAACCATATATTTT CASSYGGTGWRTIYF
NA NA 16 TRBJ1-5 TRBV15 TGTGCCACCAGCAGAGATGGCAGGGATAGCAATCAGCCCCAGCATTTT CATSRDGRDSNQPQHF
NA NA 14 TRBJ1-1 TRBV7-9 TGTTCCAGCAGCTTTGCCGGACGAGGGACTGAAGCTTTCTTT CSSSFAGRGTEAFF
NA TRBD2 19 TRBJ2-1 TRBV12-5 TGTGCTAGTGGTTTCAGTCGGTGGGAGCGGGAGGATTGGGGGAATGAGCAGTTCTTC CASGFSRWEREDWGNEQFF
NA TRBD1 13 TRBJ1-2 TRBV27 TGTGCCAGCAAAGGGGGCGACCGCTATGGCTACACCTTC CASKGGDRYGYTF
NA NA 15 TRBJ2-1 TRBV4-2 TGTGCCAGCAGCCAAGTCGAGGGGGCCTACAATGAGCAGTTCTTC CASSQVEGAYNEQFF
NA TRBD2 15 TRBJ2-3 TRBV27 TGTGCCAGCAGTCAGACTAGCGGGAGAAGAGATACGCAGTATTTT CASSQTSGRRDTQYF
NA TRBD2 16 TRBJ2-1 TRBV9 TGTGCCAGCAGCGAGGGCGGGCGGGAGTCGGGCCAATTCCAGTTCTTC CASSEGGRESGQFQFF
NA TRBD1 15 TRBJ2-5 TRBV9 TGTGCCAGCAGCGTAGGACAGGGGGCTTTAGAGACCCAGTACTTC CASSVGQGALETQYF
NA NA 16 TRBJ1-2 TRBV4-1 TGCGCCAGCAGCCTTCTCTTACAGGGAGCTAACTATGGCTACACCTTC CASSLLLQGANYGYTF
NA NA 15 TRBJ1-2 TRBV4-2 TGTGCCAGCAGCCAAGACCCCACAGGGAACTATGGCTACACCTTC CASSQDPTGNYGYTF
NA TRBD2 14 TRBJ2-3 TRBV4-2 TGTGCCAGCAGCCCCGGACTAGCGTCAGATACGCAGTATTTT CASSPGLASDTQYF
NA NA 15 TRBJ2-6 TRBV28 TGTGCCAGCAGCCTAGCCCAGGCTGGGGCCAACGTCCTGACTTTC CASSLAQAGANVLTF
NA TRBD2 15 TRBJ2-1 TRBV11-3 TGTGCCAGCAGCCAAGGGACTAGCGGGGGCAATGAGCAGTTCTTC CASSQGTSGGNEQFF
NA TRBD2 14 TRBJ2-7 TRBV9 TGTGCCAGCAGCGTAGGAAGCGGGATCTACGAGCAGTACTTC CASSVGSGIYEQYF
NA TRBD2 16 TRBJ2-7 TRBV6-6 TGTGCCAGCAGTAGCCGAAGCGGGAAGTTGTCCTACGAGCAGTACTTC CASSSRSGKLSYEQYF
NA NA 17 TRBJ2-1 TRBV9 TGTGCCAGCAAAGACAGCGAGGAGTCTAACTCCTACAATGAGCAGTTCTTC CASKDSEESNSYNEQFF
NA TRBD1 14 TRBJ1-4 TRBV2 TGTGCCAGCCGACAGGGAACAACTAATGAAAAACTGTTTTTT CASRQGTTNEKLFF
NA NA 15 TRBJ1-1 TRBV4-1 TGCGCCAGCAGCCAAGAGGTCCAGGTCACCACTGAAGCTTTCTTT CASSQEVQVTTEAFF
NA NA 13 TRBJ2-2 TRBV7-9 TGTGCCAGCGCGAGCGGGAACACCGGGGAGCTGTTTTTT CASASGNTGELFF
NA TRBD1 16 TRBJ1-2 TRBV5-4 TGTGCCAGCAGCTCCGCCGGGACAGGAGGTGACTATGGCTACACCTTC CASSSAGTGGDYGYTF
NA TRBD1 15 TRBJ1-2 TRBV5-6 TGTGCCAGCAGCTTGGTTACAGGGGCGGGCTATGGCTACACCTTC CASSLVTGAGYGYTF
NA TRBD2 16 TRBJ2-3 TRBV28 TGTGCCAGCAGTGCCTGGGTCGGGGGGAACACAGATACGCAGTATTTT CASSAWVGGNTDTQYF
NA NA 17 TRBJ2-3 TRBV21-1 TGTGCCAGCAGCAAAAGGGTACTAGCGGGACCCACAGATACGCAGTATTTT CASSKRVLAGPTDTQYF
NA NA 13 TRBJ1-1 TRBV7-3 TGTGCCAGCAGCCTACAGCCGAACACTGAAGCTTTCTTT CASSLQPNTEAFF
NA NA 15 TRBJ2-7 TRBV13 TGTGCCAGCAGCTTAGGGGCCGGGATCACATACGAGCAGTACTTC CASSLGAGITYEQYF
NA NA 19 TRBJ2-4 TRBV27 TGTGCCAGCAGTCTACGATATGCTGACAGAGCACTAGCCAAAAACATTCAGTACTTC CASSLRYADRALAKNIQYF
NA TRBD2 14 TRBJ2-7 TRBV6-1 TGTGCCAGCAAGAGCGGGAGTGGGAACTACGAGCAGTACTTC CASKSGSGNYEQYF
once TRBD2 15 TRBJ2-1 TRBV7-7 TGTGCCAGCAGCCCCAGACTAGCGGGAGATCGTGAGCAGTTCTTC CASSPRLAGDREQFF
once TRBD2 16 TRBJ2-1 TRBV28 TGTGCCAGCAGCTTGACTAGCGGGAGCTCCTACAATGAGCAGTTCTTC CASSLTSGSSYNEQFF
NA NA 14 TRBJ2-5 TRBV9 TGTGCCAGCAGCGTAGGGGGAGCAGAGGAGACCCAGTACTTC CASSVGGAEETQYF
few TRBD2 15 TRBJ2-1 TRBV6-4 TGTGCCAGCAGTGACTCGGCGGGGGGTAACAATGAGCAGTTCTTC CASSDSAGGNNEQFF
NA TRBD2 15 TRBJ2-1 TRBV28 TGTGCCAGCAGTCGGACTAGCGGGTATCTCAAAGAGCAGTTCTTC CASSRTSGYLKEQFF
once TRBD1 13 TRBJ1-5 TRBV6-6 TGTGCCAGCACCACAGGGGGCCCTCAGCCCCAGCATTTT CASTTGGPQPQHF
NA TRBD1 14 TRBJ2-5 TRBV5-1 TGCGCCAGCAGCTTGGCCGGGACAGAAGAGACCCAGTACTTC CASSLAGTEETQYF
NA TRBD2 13 TRBJ2-7 TRBV7-3 TGTGCCAGCAGCTTTCTAGCGGGCCACGAGCAGTACTTC CASSFLAGHEQYF